Below, 30 T cell receptor beta chains from the same sample are listed, as sequenced in a study of graft-versus-host responses after intestinal transplantation (dated by TCRdb to 2020 to 2023). To prepare the library, the immunoSEQ multiplex PCR assay was applied. The immuneACCESS repertoire file appears here via TCRdb, limited to in-frame rearrangements. These files lack a portion of the clones; in checked studies, under half of the deficit traces to unresolved V genes, and the cause of the others is not known. This sample has approximately 15,000 clones in its table, and 75% to 90% of those were observed once. The ten biggest clones cover approximately 18% of the sample. Intraepithelial and lamina propria lymphocytes were isolated from graft specimens using dithiothreitol, EDTA incubations and collagenase D digestion. Specimen: ileum tissue, collected 95 to 110 days after intestinal transplant. These receptors were taken from a human patient who received an intestinal transplant, so some T cells may come from the graft donor.

V is TRBV10-3 and J is TRBJ2-7; 15 bases agree with TRBD2. The germline gives CDR1 ENHRY, CDR2 SYGVKD. There are 16 residues in the CDR3. V dropped 4 bases and J dropped 2; count of bases not matched to a gene: 3. The CDR3 nucleotides are TGTGCCATCAGTGGGGGACTAGCGGGAGGCCCCTACGAGCAGTACTTC. Amino acid sequence: CAISGGLAGGPYEQYF.

The chain combines TRBV4-1 with TRBJ1-5; tentatively, D is TRBD1 (5 bases). Trimming removed 1 base from V and 1 base from J, with 14 bases in between. The CDR3 extends over 17 amino acids. The germline gives CDR1 MGHRA, CDR2 YSYEKL. CDR3 amino acids: CASSQAPIGGSNQPQHF. The CDR3, as DNA: TGCGCCAGCAGCCAAGCCCCCATCGGGGGAAGCAATCAGCCCCAGCATTTT.

This clone was detected once. The rearrangement uses TRBV30 and TRBJ2-5; 14 bases are shared with TRBD2. V lost 4 bases to trimming and J lost 6 bases; unmatched junction nucleotides: 7. CDR3 length equals 15 residues. Germline-derived CDR1 and CDR2 are GTSNPN and SVGIG (reference sequence). The CDR3 DNA sequence: TGTGCCTGGACCGGGACTAGCGGGAGTGGGAAGACCCAGTACTTC. It codes for CAWTGTSGSGKTQYF.

This sequence joins TRBV6-1 and TRBJ2-7; 8 nucleotides match TRBD1. Germline V gene lookup returns CDR1 MNHNS and CDR2 SASEGT. This CDR3 comprises 16 residues. With 2 bases clipped from V and 0 bases from J, the junction kept 6 bases outside the gene matches. CDR3 sequence: CASSEFGTGRSYEQYF. CDR3 DNA: TGTGCCAGCAGTGAATTTGGGACAGGCCGCTCCTACGAGCAGTACTTC.

This sequence joins TRBV7-9 and TRBJ2-7; 9 bases are a match to TRBD1. The germline V gene encodes CDR1 SEHNR and CDR2 FQNEAQ (reference sequence). Losses at the gene ends were 6 bases for V and 3 bases for J; bases not matched to a gene: 9. The CDR3 extends over 15 amino acids. CDR3 loop: CASSYPGQGLYEQYF. CDR3 bases: TGTGCCAGCAGTTACCCGGGACAGGGACTCTACGAGCAGTACTTC.

This chain uses TRBV27 with TRBJ2-3; D is undetermined. Germline loops: CDR1 MNHEY, CDR2 SMNVEV (reference sequence). This CDR3 comprises 13 residues. Deletions cut 2 bases from V and 1 base from J, with 4 bases between. The DNA of the CDR3 is TGTGCCAGCAGTTTACGAGGCACAGATACGCAGTATTTT. This gives the protein CASSLRGTDTQYF.

This clone has just a few counts. The V call is TRBV7-9, the J call TRBJ2-3; TRBD2 matches at 11 bases. The CDR3 extends over 15 amino acids. V shed 3 bases and J 5 bases; nucleotides not matched to a gene: 4. Germline assignment: CDR1 SEHNR and CDR2 FQNEAQ (reference sequence). DNA of the CDR3: TGTGCCAGCAGCTTCGAACTAGCGGGAGAAGATACGCAGTATTTT. Protein sequence: CASSFELAGEDTQYF.

The chain joins TRBV9 to TRBJ1-1; 7 nucleotides match TRBD1. The CDR3 runs to 16 residues. J lost 3 bases, V lost 1 base, and 9 bases had no gene match. The germline gives CDR1 SGDLS, CDR2 YYNGEE. CDR3 residues: CASSVSTDRYYTEAFF. The CDR3 DNA sequence: TGTGCCAGCAGCGTATCCACGGACAGGTACTACACTGAAGCTTTCTTT.

This rearrangement joins TRBV27 to TRBJ2-2, with unresolved D. From germline, CDR1 is MNHEY and CDR2 SMNVEV (reference sequence). The V end was cut by 7 bases, the J end by 4 bases, with 10 bases between. The CDR3 runs to 13 residues. In DNA form, the CDR3 reads TGTGCCAGCAACCCAAGGAGCACCGGGGAGCTGTTTTTT. As protein: CASNPRSTGELFF.

In its sample, this clone was seen a few times. This chain links TRBV28 with TRBJ1-1; 9 nucleotides match TRBD1. V lost 5 bases and J lost 3; bases outside the gene matches: 4. The CDR3 consists of 14 residues. Germline loops: CDR1 MDHEN, CDR2 SYDVKM. The DNA of the CDR3 is TGTGCCAGCAGTACCACAGGGGGCTACACTGAAGCTTTCTTT. It yields the protein CASSTTGGYTEAFF.

The CDR3 DNA sequence: TGTGCCAGCAGTTTATTAGGACTAGCGGGAGGGCCGAAAGAGACCCAGTACTTC. This codes for CASSLLGLAGGPKETQYF. The rearrangement uses TRBV28 and TRBJ2-5, with 15 bases lining up with TRBD2. The V gene end was trimmed by 1 base and the J gene end by 3 bases; junction bases not matched to a gene: 6. CDR1 and CDR2 from the germline V gene are MDHEN and SYDVKM. CDR3 size: 18 residues.

The rearrangement joins TRBV28 to TRBJ1-5, with D maybe TRBD1 (6 bases). There are 16 residues in the CDR3. Germline assignment: CDR1 MDHEN and CDR2 SYDVKM. V was cut by 2 bases and J by 5 bases, with 16 bases left in between. As DNA, the CDR3 is TGTGCCAGCAGTTTACCTCACAGGGTTTGGGATCAGCCCCAGCATTTT. Protein sequence: CASSLPHRVWDQPQHF.

This rearrangement joins TRBV7-8 to TRBJ2-3; D remains ambiguous. CDR1 is SGHVS, CDR2 FQNEAQ, per germline. Trimming took off 1 base at V and 1 base at J, with 6 bases between the two ends. The CDR3 has 14 residues. CDR3 region: CASSLGSRTDTQYF. The CDR3 region has the DNA TGTGCCAGCAGCTTAGGATCTCGCACAGATACGCAGTATTTT.

The genes are TRBV6-5 and TRBJ2-1, with D uncertain. CDR1 and CDR2 (germline): MNHEY, SVGAGI. Trimming left V 0 bases short and J 4 bases short, with 10 bases between. The CDR3 length is 15 residues. The CDR3 DNA reads TGTGCCAGCAGTTACTCAGGCACATTTTACAATGAGCAGTTCTTC. The encoded protein is CASSYSGTFYNEQFF.

This clone showed up just once. The chain uses TRBV27 and TRBJ2-1; weak D call: TRBD2 (5 bases). Trimming removed 2 bases from V and 9 bases from J, with 17 bases in between. The CDR3 sequence is 15 residues long. Germline CDR1 is MNHEY and CDR2 is SMNVEV (reference sequence). The CDR3 spells CASSLTSLGSSEQFF. Written as DNA, the CDR3 is TGTGCCAGCAGTTTAACGTCACTAGGGAGCAGTGAGCAGTTCTTC.

The chain combines TRBV18 with TRBJ1-2; D gene unclear. CDR3 size: 15 residues. V was pared by 6 bases and J by 3 bases, with 17 bases between. Germline V gives CDR1 KGHSH, CDR2 LQKENI. This CDR3 reads CASSRRSPGDYGYTF. The CDR3 nucleotides read TGTGCCAGCTCCCGACGGTCACCCGGGGACTATGGCTACACCTTC. Full variable domain (missing parts from reference TRBV18 and TRBJ1-2): NAGVMQNPRHLVRRRGQEARLRCSPMKGHSHVYWYRQLPEEGLKFMVYLQKENIIDESGMPKERFSAEFPKEGPSILRIQQVVRGDSAAYFCASSRRSPGDYGYTFGSGTRLTVV.

The chain carries TRBV7-3 and TRBJ2-1, with unresolved D. V was pared by 5 bases and J by 5 bases, with 16 bases between. The germline V gene encodes CDR1 SGHTA and CDR2 FQGTGA. The CDR3 spans 15 residues. This CDR3 reads CASSPGPEPHNEQFF. The DNA of the CDR3 is TGTGCCAGCAGCCCCGGACCCGAACCCCACAATGAGCAGTTCTTC.

The chain couples TRBV6-1 to TRBJ1-1; 9 nucleotides line up with TRBD1. This CDR3 has 14 residues. Trimming at V came to 1 base and at J to 5 bases, leaving 2 bases not matched to a gene. Germline V lookup: CDR1 MNHNS, CDR2 SASEGT. CDR3 nucleotide sequence: TGTGCCAGCAGTGAAGGACAGGGGGGGACTGAAGCTTTCTTT. Translation: CASSEGQGGTEAFF.

The chain is built from TRBV7-3 and TRBJ2-7; D perhaps matches TRBD1 (5 bases). Per the germline V gene, CDR1 is SGHTA and CDR2 is FQGTGA. The CDR3 runs to 17 residues. The V and J ends lost 5 bases and 1 base respectively, with 21 bases between them. In DNA, the CDR3 is TGTGCCAGCAGCCCCATGGGCCAGGGAACGCGATCCTACGAGCAGTACTTC. It translates to CASSPMGQGTRSYEQYF.

About this clone itself: This sequence may be a read error, since a much larger clone differs from it by one base. This sequence joins TRBV7-8 and TRBJ2-7, with D hard to call. The CDR3 has 13 residues. V lost 1 base and J 0 bases, leaving 4 bases between the germline ends. CDR1 and CDR2 from the germline V gene are SGHVS and FQNEAQ. CDR3 sequence: CASSLESSYEQYF. In nucleotides, the CDR3 is TGTGCCAGCAGCTTAGAGAGCTCCTACGAGCAGTACTTC.

In this sample, this clone turned up a few times. The chain links TRBV29-1 to TRBJ2-7; D may match TRBD1 or TRBD2 (5 bases each). The CDR3 spans 12 residues. Germline V gene lookup returns CDR1 SQVTM and CDR2 ANQGSEA. Deletions cut 3 bases from V and 3 bases from J, with 9 bases between. CDR3 sequence reads: CSVEWGIYEQYF. DNA of the CDR3: TGCAGCGTTGAGTGGGGGATCTACGAGCAGTACTTC.

The chain uses TRBV6-6 and TRBJ1-2; possibly TRBD1 for D (6 bases). This CDR3 region has 14 residues. Trimming cost V 1 base and J 3 bases, with 9 bases left between them. Germline CDR1 is MNHNY and CDR2 is SVGAGI (reference sequence). CDR3 DNA: TGTGCCAGCAGTTACTGGGGGGCTGACTATGGCTACACCTTC. Translating gives CASSYWGADYGYTF.

This chain joins TRBV14 and TRBJ1-2; 9 nucleotides line up with TRBD1. The trim removed 2 bases at V and 2 bases at J, leaving 6 bases unmatched. The CDR3 extends over 16 amino acids. CDR1 and CDR2 from the germline V gene are SGHDN and FVKESK. The chain's CDR3 is CASSQYGDRVNYGYTF. In DNA, the CDR3 is TGTGCCAGCAGCCAATACGGGGACAGGGTAAACTATGGCTACACCTTC.

The J gene is TRBJ1-5, the V gene TRBV4-2; D is unresolved. This CDR3 is 16 amino acids long. Deletions cut 0 bases from V and 4 bases from J, with 13 bases between. Germline values: CDR1 LGHNA, CDR2 YNFKEQ. CDR3 sequence reads: CASSQEGYGKNQPQHF. CDR3 nucleotide sequence: TGTGCCAGCAGCCAAGAAGGCTACGGGAAGAATCAGCCCCAGCATTTT.

The V call is TRBV2, the J call TRBJ2-7, with 11 positions matching TRBD2. Per germline, CDR1 SNHLY and CDR2 FYNNEI. Trimming took 5 bases from V and 0 from J; bases not matched to a gene: 3. This CDR3 spans 15 amino acids. The CDR3 DNA sequence: TGTGCCAGCAGTCGGACTAGCGGGTTCTCCTACGAGCAGTACTTC. Translating gives CASSRTSGFSYEQYF.

This clone was seen once. The chain recombines TRBV11-2 with TRBJ2-3; tentatively, D is TRBD2 (5 bases). V lost 4 bases and J 0 bases, leaving 11 bases between the germline ends. The germline gives CDR1 SGHAT, CDR2 FQNNGV. The CDR3 contains 15 residues. The CDR3 sequence: CASSSRWRSTDTQYF. CDR3 nucleotides: TGTGCCAGCAGCTCACGGTGGAGGAGCACAGATACGCAGTATTTT.

CDR3: CASSPWTLSSYNSPLHF. The CDR3 coding sequence is TGCGCCAGCAGCCCCTGGACCCTTAGCTCCTATAATTCACCCCTCCACTTT. V gene TRBV4-1 combines with J gene TRBJ1-6; D ambiguous. Germline values: CDR1 MGHRA, CDR2 YSYEKL. The ends were cut back, 4 bases at V and 0 bases at J, with 13 bases in the middle. The CDR3 is 17 amino acids.

This clone occurred once. The chain combines TRBV7-4 with TRBJ1-1; no clear D gene. CDR3 length equals 15 residues. Trimming took 2 bases from V and 1 from J, leaving 11 bases between them. Germline V gene sequence: CDR1 SGHVT, CDR2 SQSDAQ. This CDR3 is CASSLKRFTNTEAFF. DNA for the CDR3: TGTGCCAGCAGCTTAAAGAGATTCACGAACACTGAAGCTTTCTTT.

The rearrangement uses TRBV27 and TRBJ2-7; 12 bases map to TRBD1. V was clipped by 0 bases and J by 2 bases; unmatched bases: 5. In germline, CDR1 is MNHEY, CDR2 SMNVEV (reference sequence). The CDR3 has 17 residues. The CDR3 DNA follows: TGTGCCAGCAGTTTATCGTGGGGACAGGGGGCGACCTACGAGCAGTACTTC. Translated: CASSLSWGQGATYEQYF.

This clone appeared a few times. The rearrangement links TRBV7-8 to TRBJ2-7; D possibly corresponds to TRBD2 (6 bases). V lost 3 bases to trimming and J lost 6 bases, with 15 bases between them. The germline V gene has CDR1 SGHVS and CDR2 FQNEAQ. The CDR3 has 14 residues. CDR3 nucleotide sequence: TGTGCCAGCAGCTTGGCTGCCTTGGGGGGCGAGCAGTACTTC. This translates into CASSLAALGGEQYF.